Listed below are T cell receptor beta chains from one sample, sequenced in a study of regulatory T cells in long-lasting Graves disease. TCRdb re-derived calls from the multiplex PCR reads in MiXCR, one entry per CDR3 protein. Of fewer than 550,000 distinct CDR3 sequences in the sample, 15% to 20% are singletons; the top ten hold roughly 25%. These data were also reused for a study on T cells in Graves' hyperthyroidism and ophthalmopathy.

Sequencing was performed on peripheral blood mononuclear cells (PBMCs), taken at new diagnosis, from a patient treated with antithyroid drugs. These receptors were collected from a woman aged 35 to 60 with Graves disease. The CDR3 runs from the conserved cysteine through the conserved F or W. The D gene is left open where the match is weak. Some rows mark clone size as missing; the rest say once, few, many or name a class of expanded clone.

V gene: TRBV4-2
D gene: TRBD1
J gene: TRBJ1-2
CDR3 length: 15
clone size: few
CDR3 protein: CASSRGVGTGEPYTF
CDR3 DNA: TGTGCCAGCAGCCGGGGGGTAGGGACAGGAGAACCCTACACCTTC

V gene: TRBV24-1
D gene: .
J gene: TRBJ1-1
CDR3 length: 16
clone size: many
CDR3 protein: CATSDGSGQPNTEAFF
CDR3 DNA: TGTGCCACCAGTGATGGGTCAGGCCAGCCGAACACTGAAGCTTTCTTT

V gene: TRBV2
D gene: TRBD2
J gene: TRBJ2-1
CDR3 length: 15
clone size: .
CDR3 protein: CASSGTSGFDNEQFF
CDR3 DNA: TGTGCCAGCAGCGGGACTAGCGGGTTTGACAATGAGCAGTTCTTC

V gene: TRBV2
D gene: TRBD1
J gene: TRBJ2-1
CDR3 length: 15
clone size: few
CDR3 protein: CASSLAGTGYNEQFF
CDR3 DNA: TGTGCCAGCAGCTTAGCCGGGACAGGGTACAATGAGCAGTTCTTC

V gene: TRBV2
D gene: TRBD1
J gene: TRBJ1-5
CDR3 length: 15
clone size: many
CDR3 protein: CASSAEGAGTQPQHF
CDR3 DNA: TGTGCCAGCAGTGCTGAGGGGGCCGGTACTCAGCCCCAGCATTTT

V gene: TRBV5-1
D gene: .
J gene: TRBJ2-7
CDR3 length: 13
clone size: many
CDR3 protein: CASSFSQAYEQYF
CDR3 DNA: TGCGCCAGCAGCTTTTCTCAAGCCTACGAGCAGTACTTC

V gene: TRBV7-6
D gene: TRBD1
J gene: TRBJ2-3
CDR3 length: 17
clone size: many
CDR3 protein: CASSHPGTGGTTDTQYF
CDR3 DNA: TGTGCCAGCAGTCACCCCGGGACAGGGGGCACCACAGATACGCAGTATTTT

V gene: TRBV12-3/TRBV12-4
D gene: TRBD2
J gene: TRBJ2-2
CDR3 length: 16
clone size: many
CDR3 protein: CASSFIAGGNTGELFF
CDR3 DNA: TGTGCCAGCAGTTTCATAGCGGGGGGTAACACCGGGGAGCTGTTTTTT

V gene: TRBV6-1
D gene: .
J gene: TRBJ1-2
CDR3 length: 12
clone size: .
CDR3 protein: CASREAGKGYTF
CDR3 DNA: TGTGCCAGCAGGGAAGCAGGGAAAGGCTACACCTTC

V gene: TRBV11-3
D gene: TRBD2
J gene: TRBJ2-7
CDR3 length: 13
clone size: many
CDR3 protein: CASSYLAGNEQYF
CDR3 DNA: TGTGCCAGCAGCTACTTAGCGGGGAACGAGCAGTACTTC

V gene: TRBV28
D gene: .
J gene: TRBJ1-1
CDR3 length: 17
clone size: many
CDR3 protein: CASSLGTAVGESTEAFF
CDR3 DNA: TGTGCCAGCAGTCTCGGGACTGCGGTGGGGGAGAGCACTGAAGCTTTCTTT

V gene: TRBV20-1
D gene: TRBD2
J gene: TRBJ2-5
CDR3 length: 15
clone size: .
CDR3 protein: CSARDIAGYQETQYF
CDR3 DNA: TGCAGTGCTAGAGATATAGCGGGGTACCAAGAGACCCAGTACTTC

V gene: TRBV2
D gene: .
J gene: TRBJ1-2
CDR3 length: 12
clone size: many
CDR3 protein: CASSDENYGYTF
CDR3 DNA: TGTGCCAGCAGTGACGAAAACTATGGCTACACCTTC

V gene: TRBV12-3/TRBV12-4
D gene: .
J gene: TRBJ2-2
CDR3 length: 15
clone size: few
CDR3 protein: CASSPRGGFPGELFF
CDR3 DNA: TGTGCCAGCAGTCCCCGTGGGGGTTTCCCCGGGGAGCTGTTTTTT

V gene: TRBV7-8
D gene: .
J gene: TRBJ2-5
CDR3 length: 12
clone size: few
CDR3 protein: CASSLFIGTQYF
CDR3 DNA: TGTGCCAGCAGCTTGTTTATAGGGACCCAGTACTTC

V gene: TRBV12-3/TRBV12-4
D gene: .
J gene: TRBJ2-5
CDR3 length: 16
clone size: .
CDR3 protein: CASSPGVAARGETQYF
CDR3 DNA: TGTGCCAGCAGTCCCGGGGTAGCGGCCCGAGGGGAGACCCAGTACTTC

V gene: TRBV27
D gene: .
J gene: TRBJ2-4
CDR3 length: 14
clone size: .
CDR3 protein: CASSSSQGPVIQYF
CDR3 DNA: TGTGCCAGCAGTTCCTCCCAGGGGCCTGTCATTCAGTACTTC

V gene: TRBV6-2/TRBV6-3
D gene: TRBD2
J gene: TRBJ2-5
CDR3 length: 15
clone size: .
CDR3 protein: CASSYRTGGQETQYF
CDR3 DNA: TGTGCCAGCAGTTACCGTACGGGAGGGCAAGAGACCCAGTACTTC

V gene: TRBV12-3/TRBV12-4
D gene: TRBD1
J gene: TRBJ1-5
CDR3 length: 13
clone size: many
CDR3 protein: CASSSGGRQPQHF
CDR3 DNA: TGTGCCAGCAGCTCAGGGGGCCGACAGCCCCAGCATTTT

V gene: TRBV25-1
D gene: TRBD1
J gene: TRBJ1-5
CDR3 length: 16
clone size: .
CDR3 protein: CASSDTSRGQGQPQHF
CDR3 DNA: TGTGCCAGCAGTGATACCTCCAGGGGGCAAGGTCAGCCCCAGCATTTT

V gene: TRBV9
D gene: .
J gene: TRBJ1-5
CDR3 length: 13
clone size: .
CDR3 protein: CASSVGIGQPQHF
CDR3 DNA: TGTGCCAGCAGCGTAGGGATAGGACAGCCCCAGCATTTT

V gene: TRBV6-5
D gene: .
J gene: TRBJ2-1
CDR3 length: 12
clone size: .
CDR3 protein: CASSYLGNEQFF
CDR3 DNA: TGTGCCAGCAGTTACCTGGGGAATGAGCAGTTCTTC

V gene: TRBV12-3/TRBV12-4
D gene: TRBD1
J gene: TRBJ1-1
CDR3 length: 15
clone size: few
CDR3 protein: CASSPRGGRNTEAFF
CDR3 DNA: TGTGCCAGCAGCCCCAGGGGGGGCCGGAACACTGAAGCTTTCTTT

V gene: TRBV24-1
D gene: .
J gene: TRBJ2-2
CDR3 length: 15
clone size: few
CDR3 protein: CATSSPVANTGELFF
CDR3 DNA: TGTGCCACCAGTTCACCTGTCGCGAACACCGGGGAGCTGTTTTTT

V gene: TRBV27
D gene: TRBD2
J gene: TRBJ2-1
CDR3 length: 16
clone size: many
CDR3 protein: CASSLGTSGGSNEQFF
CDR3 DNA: TGTGCCAGCAGTTTAGGGACTAGCGGGGGGAGTAATGAGCAGTTCTTC

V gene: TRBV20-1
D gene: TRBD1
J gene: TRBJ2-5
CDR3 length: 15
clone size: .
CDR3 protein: CSARPRDRGGETQYF
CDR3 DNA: TGCAGTGCTAGACCTAGGGACAGGGGAGGAGAGACCCAGTACTTC

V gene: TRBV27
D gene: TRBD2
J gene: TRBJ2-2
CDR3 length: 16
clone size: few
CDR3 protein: CASSPNGGASAGELFF
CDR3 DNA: TGTGCCAGCAGTCCAAACGGGGGGGCCTCCGCCGGGGAGCTGTTTTTT

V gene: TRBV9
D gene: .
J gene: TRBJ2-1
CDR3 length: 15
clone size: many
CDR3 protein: CASSVARQAHNEQFF
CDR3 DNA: TGTGCCAGCAGCGTAGCGAGACAGGCCCACAATGAGCAGTTCTTC

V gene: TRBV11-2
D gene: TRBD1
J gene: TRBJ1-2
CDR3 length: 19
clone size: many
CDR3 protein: CASSLAQSGTGGASYGYTF
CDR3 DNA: TGTGCCAGCAGCTTAGCACAGTCCGGGACAGGGGGCGCGTCCTATGGCTACACCTTC

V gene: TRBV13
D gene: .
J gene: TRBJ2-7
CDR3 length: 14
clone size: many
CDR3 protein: CASGKAGDFYEQYF
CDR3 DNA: TGTGCCAGCGGCAAGGCAGGGGACTTCTACGAGCAGTACTTC

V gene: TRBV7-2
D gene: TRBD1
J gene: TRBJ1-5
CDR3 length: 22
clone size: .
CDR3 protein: CASSFTKAGTGITRGSNQPQHF
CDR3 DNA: TGTGCCAGCAGCTTTACAAAGGCCGGGACAGGGATCACGCGAGGCAGCAATCAGCCCCAGCATTTT